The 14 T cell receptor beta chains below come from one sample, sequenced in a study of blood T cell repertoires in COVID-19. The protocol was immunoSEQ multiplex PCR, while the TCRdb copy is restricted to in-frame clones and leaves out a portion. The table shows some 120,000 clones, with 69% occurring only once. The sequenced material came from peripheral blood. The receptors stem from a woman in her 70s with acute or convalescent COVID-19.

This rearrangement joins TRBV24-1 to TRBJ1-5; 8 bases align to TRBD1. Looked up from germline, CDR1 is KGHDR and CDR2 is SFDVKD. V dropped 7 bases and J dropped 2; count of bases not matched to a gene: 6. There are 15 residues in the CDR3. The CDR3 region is CATSATGGGNQPQHF. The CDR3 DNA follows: TGTGCCACCAGCGCAACAGGGGGAGGCAATCAGCCCCAGCATTTT.

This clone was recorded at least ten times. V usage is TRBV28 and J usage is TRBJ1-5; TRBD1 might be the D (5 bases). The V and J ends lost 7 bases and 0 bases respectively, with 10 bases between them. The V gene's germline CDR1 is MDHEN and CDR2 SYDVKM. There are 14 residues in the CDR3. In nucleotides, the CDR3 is TGTGCCAGCATGGTGGGGCCTAGCAATCAGCCCCAGCATTTT. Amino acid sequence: CASMVGPSNQPQHF.

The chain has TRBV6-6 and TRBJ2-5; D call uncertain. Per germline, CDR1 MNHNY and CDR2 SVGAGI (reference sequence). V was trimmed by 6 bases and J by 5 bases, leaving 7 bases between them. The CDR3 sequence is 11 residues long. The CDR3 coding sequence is TGTGCCAGCAGCCTCGAGGAGACCCAGTACTTC. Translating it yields CASSLEETQYF.

This chain's CDR3 is CASSAAGLGSGGAGETQYF. DNA of the CDR3: TGTGCCAGTAGTGCTGCCGGGTTGGGTAGCGGGGGGGCGGGGGAGACCCAGTACTTC. V usage is TRBV19 and J usage is TRBJ2-5; the match to TRBD2 covers 11 bases. The CDR3 is made up of 19 amino acids. V gave up 5 bases and J gave up 5 bases; unmatched junction bases: 19. Per the germline V gene, CDR1 is LNHDA and CDR2 is SQIVND (reference sequence).

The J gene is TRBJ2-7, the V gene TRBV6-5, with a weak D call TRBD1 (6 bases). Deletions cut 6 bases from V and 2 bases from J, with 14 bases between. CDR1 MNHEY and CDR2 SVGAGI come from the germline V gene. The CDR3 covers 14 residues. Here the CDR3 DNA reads TGTGCCAGCAGGGACCCAGGGGTTACCTACGAGCAGTACTTC. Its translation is CASRDPGVTYEQYF.

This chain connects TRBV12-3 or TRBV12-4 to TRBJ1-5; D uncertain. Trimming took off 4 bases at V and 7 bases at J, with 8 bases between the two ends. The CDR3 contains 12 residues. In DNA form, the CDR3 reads TGTGCCAGCAGTTCCGGGGTCCAGCCCCAGCATTTT. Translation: CASSSGVQPQHF.

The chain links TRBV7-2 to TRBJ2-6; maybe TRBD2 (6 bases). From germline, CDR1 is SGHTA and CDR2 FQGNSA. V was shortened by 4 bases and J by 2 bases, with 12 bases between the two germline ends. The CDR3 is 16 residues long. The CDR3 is CASSSWRGTGANVLTF. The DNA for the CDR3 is TGTGCCAGCAGCTCGTGGCGGGGCACTGGGGCCAACGTCCTGACTTTC. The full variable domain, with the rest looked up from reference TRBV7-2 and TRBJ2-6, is GAGVSQSPSNKVTEKGKDVELRCDPISGHTALYWYRQSLGQGLEFLIYFQGNSAPDKSGLPSDRFSAERTGGSVSTLTIQRTQQEDSAVYLCASSSWRGTGANVLTFGAGSRLTVL.

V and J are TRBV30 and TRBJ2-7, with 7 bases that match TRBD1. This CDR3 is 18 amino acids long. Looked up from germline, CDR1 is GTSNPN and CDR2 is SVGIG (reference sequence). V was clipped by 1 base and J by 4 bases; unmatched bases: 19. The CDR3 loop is CAWSGSPSAGTVSYEQYF. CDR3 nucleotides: TGTGCCTGGAGTGGATCCCCCTCGGCCGGGACAGTGTCTTACGAGCAGTACTTC.

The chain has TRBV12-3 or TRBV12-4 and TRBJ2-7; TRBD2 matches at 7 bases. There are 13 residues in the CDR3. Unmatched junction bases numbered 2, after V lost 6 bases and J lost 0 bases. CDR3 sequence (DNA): TGTGCCAGCAGACTAGCGAGCTCCTACGAGCAGTACTTC. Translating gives CASRLASSYEQYF.

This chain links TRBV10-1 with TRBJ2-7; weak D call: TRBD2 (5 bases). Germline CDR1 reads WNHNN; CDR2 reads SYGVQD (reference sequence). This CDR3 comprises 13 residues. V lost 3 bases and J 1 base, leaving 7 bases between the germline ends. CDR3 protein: CASSDGGSYEQYF. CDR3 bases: TGCGCCAGCAGTGACGGCGGGTCCTACGAGCAGTACTTC.

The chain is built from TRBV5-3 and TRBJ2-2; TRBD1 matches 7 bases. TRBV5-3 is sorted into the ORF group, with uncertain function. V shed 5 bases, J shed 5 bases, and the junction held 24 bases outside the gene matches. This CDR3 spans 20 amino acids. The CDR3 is CARSWTGFVLYGVNTGELFF. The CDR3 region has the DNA TGTGCCAGAAGTTGGACAGGTTTTGTCCTATATGGGGTGAATACCGGGGAGCTGTTTTTT.

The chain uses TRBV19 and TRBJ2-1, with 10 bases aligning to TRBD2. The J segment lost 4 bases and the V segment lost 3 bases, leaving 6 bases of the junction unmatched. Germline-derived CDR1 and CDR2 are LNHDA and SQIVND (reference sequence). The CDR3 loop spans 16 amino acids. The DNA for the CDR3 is TGTGCCAGTAGTATCCCTAGGACTAGCGGATACAATGAGCAGTTCTTC. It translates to CASSIPRTSGYNEQFF.

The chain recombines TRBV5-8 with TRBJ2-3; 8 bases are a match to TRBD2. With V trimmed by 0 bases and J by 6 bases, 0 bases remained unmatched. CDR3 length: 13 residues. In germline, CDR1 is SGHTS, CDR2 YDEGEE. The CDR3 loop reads CASSLAGGDTQYF. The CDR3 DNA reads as TGTGCCAGCAGCTTGGCGGGGGGGGATACGCAGTATTTT. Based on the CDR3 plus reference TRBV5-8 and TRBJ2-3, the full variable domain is EAGVTQSPTHLIKTRGQQATLRCSPISGHTSVYWYQQALGLGLQFLLWYDEGEERNRGNFPPRFSGRQFPNYSSELNVNALELEDSALYLCASSLAGGDTQYFGPGTRLTVL.

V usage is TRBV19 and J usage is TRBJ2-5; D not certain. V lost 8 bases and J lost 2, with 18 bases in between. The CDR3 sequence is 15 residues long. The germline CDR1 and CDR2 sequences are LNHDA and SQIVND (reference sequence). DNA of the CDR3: TGTGCCAGTCGAAAGAGAGCGCAACCACAAGAGACCCAGTACTTC. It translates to CASRKRAQPQETQYF.